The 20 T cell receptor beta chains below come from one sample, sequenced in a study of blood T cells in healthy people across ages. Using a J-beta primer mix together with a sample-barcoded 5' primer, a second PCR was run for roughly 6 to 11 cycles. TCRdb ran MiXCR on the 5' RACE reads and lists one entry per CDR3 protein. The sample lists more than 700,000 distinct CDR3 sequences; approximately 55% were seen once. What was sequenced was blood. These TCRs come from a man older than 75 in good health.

The DNA of the CDR3 is TGTGCCATCAGTGAGTCAAGCCGGAACACTGAAGCTTTCTTT. As protein: CAISESSRNTEAFF. The V gene is TRBV10-3, the J gene TRBJ1-1; no clear D. The germline gives CDR1 ENHRY, CDR2 SYGVKD. Trimming left V 0 bases short and J 1 base short, with 6 bases between. The CDR3 covers 14 residues.

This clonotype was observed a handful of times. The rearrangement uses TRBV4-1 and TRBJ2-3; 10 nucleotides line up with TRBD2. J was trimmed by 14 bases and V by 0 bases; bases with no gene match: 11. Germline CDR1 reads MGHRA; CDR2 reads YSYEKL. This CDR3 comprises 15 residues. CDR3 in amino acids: CASSQETSGHRYAYF. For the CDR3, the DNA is TGCGCCAGCAGCCAAGAGACTAGCGGGCACAGATACGCGTATTTT.

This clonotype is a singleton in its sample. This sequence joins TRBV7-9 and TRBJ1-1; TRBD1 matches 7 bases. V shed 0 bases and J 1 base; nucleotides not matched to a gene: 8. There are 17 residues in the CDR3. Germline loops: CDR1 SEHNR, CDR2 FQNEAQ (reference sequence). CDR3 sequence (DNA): TGTGCCAGCAGCTTAGCTGGGGGACAGAGGGCGAACACTGAAGCTTTCTTT. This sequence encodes CASSLAGGQRANTEAFF.

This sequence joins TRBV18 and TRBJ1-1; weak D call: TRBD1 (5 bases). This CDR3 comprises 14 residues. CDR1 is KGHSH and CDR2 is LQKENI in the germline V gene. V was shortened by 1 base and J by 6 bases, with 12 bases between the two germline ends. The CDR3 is CASSPLGVFAEAFF. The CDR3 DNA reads TGTGCCAGCTCACCACTAGGGGTTTTCGCTGAAGCTTTCTTT. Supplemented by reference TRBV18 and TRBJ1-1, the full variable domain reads NAGVMQNPRHLVRRRGQEARLRCSPMKGHSHVYWYRQLPEEGLKFMVYLQKENIIDESGMPKERFSAEFPKEGPSILRIQQVVRGDSAAYFCASSPLGVFAEAFFGQGTRLTVV.

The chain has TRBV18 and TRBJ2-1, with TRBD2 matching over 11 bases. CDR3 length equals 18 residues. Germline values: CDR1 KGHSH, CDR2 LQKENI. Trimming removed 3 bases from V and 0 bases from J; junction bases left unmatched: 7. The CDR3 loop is CASSPGTSGRSSYNEQFF. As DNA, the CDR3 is TGTGCCAGCTCACCCGGGACTAGCGGAAGGAGCTCCTACAATGAGCAGTTCTTC.

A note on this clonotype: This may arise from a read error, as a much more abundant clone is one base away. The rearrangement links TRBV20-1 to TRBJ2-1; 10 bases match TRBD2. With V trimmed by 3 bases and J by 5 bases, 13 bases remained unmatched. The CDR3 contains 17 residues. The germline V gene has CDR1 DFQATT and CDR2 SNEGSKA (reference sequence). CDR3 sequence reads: CSARAPPWSGGDNEQFF. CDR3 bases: TGCAGTGCTAGGGCTCCCCCCTGGAGCGGGGGGGACAATGAGCAGTTCTTC.

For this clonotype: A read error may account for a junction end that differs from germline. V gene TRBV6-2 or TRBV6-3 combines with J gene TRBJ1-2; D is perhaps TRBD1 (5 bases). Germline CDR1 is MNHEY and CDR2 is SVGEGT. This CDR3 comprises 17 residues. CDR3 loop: CVSRDPGREPFRHGYTF. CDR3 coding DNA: TGTGTCAGCAGGGACCCCGGCAGGGAGCCGTTTCGACATGGCTACACCTTC.

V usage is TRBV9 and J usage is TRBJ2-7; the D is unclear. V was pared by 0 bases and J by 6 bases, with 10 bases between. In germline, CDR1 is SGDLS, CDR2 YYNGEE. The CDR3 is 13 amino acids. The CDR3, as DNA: TGTGCCAGCAGCGTAGTTCCCACCACCGAGCAGTACTTC. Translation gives CASSVVPTTEQYF.

The CDR3 spells CASSRRGVDDNEQYF. In DNA form, the CDR3 reads TGTGCCAGCAGCCGCAGGGGCGTAGACGACAATGAGCAGTACTTC. The chain joins TRBV4-2 to TRBJ2-7, with D possibly TRBD1 on 6 matching bases. Between the trimmed V and J ends, which lost 4 bases and 7 bases, there was a span of 20 bases. This CDR3 is 15 amino acids long. Germline CDR1 reads LGHNA; CDR2 reads YNFKEQ.

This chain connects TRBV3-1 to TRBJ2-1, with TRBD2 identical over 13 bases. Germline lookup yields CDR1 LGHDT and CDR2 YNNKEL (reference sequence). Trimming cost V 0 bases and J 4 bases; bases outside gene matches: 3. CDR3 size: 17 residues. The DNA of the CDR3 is TGTGCCAGCAGCCAAGATAGGGGACTAGCGGGATACAATGAGCAGTTCTTC. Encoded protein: CASSQDRGLAGYNEQFF.

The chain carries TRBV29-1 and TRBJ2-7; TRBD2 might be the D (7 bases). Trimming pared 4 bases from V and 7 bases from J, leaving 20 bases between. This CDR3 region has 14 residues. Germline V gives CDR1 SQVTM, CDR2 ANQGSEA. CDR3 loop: CSVVYREGYNEQYF. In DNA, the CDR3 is TGCAGCGTTGTTTACAGGGAGGGATACAATGAGCAGTACTTC.

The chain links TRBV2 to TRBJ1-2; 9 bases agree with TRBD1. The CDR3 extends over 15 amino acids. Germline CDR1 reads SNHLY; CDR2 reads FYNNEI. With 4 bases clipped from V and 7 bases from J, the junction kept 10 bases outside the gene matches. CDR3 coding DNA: TGTGCCAGCAGTGGGGGGACAGGGCGTGGAGGTGGCTACACCTTC. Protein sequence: CASSGGTGRGGGYTF. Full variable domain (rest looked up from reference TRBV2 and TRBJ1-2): EPEVTQTPSHQVTQMGQEVILRCVPISNHLYFYWYRQILGQKVEFLVSFYNNEISEKSEIFDDQFSVERPDGSNFTLKIRSTKLEDSAMYFCASSGGTGRGGGYTFGSGTRLTVV.

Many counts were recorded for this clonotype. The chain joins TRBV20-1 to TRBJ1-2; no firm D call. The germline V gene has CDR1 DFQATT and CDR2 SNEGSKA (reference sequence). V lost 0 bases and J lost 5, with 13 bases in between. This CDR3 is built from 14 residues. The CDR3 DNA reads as TGCAGTGCTAGAGATTCGTGGCAGAATTATGGCTACACCTTC. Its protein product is CSARDSWQNYGYTF.

CDR3 sequence: CASSPDRVVPYGYTF. The CDR3 nucleotides are TGTGCCAGCAGCCCGGACAGGGTCGTTCCCTATGGCTACACCTTC. The chain couples TRBV3-1 to TRBJ1-2, with 8 bases matching TRBD1. CDR3 size: 15 residues. V shed 4 bases and J 4 bases; nucleotides not matched to a gene: 8. Per the germline V gene, CDR1 is LGHDT and CDR2 is YNNKEL (reference sequence).

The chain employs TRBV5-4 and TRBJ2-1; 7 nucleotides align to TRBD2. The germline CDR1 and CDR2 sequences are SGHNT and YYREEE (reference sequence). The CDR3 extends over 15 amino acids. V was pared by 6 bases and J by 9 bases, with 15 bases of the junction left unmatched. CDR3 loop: CASISGRAGSGEQFF. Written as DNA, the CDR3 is TGTGCCAGCATATCTGGACGAGCGGGATCAGGTGAGCAGTTCTTC.

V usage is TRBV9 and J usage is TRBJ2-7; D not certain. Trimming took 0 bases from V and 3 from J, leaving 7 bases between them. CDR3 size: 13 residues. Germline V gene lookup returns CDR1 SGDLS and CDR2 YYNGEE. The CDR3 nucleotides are TGTGCCAGCAGCGTAGCCCCCCTCTACGAGCAGTACTTC. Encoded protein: CASSVAPLYEQYF.

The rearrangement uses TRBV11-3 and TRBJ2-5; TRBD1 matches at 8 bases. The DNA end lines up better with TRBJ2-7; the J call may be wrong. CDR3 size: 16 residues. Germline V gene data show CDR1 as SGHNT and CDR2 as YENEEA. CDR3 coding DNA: TGTGCCAGCAGCCCCGGACAGGGAGGATTTTTGAACGAGCAGTACTTC. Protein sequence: CASSPGQGGFLNEQYF.

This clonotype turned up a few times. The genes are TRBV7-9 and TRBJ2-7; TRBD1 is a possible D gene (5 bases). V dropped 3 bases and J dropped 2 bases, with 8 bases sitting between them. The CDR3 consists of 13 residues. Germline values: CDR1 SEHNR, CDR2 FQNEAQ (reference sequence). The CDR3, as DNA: TGTGCCAGCAGCTTTGGACAAGCCTACGAGCAGTACTTC. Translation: CASSFGQAYEQYF.

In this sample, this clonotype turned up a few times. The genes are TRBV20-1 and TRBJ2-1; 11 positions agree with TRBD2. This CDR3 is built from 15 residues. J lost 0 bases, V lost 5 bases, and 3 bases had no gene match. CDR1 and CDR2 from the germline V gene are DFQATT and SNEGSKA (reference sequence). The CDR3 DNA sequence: TGCAGTGCTCCAACTAGCGGGAGCTCCTACAATGAGCAGTTCTTC. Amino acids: CSAPTSGSSYNEQFF.

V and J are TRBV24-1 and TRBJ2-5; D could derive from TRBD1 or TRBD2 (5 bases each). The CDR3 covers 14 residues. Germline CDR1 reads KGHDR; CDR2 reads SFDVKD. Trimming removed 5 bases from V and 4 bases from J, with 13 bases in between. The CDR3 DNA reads TGTGCCACCAGTGTCCCCGGGACGCGAGAGACCCAGTACTTC. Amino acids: CATSVPGTRETQYF.